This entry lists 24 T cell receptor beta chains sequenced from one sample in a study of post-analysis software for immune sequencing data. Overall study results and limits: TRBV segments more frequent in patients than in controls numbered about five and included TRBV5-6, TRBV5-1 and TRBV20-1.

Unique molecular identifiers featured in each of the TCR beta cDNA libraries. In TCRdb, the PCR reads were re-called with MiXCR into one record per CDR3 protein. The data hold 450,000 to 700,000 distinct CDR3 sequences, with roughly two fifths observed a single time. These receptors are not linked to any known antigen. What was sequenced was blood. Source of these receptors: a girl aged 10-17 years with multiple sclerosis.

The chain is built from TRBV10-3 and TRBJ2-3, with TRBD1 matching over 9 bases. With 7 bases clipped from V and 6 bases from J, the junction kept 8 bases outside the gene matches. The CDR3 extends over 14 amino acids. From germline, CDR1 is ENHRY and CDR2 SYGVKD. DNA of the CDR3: TGTGCCATCACCCCACAGGGGGCGAGGGATACGCAGTATTTT. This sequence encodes CAITPQGARDTQYF.

Here the CDR3 reads CSVQSGDTQYF. For the CDR3, the DNA is TGCAGCGTTCAATCAGGGGATACGCAGTATTTT. V usage is TRBV29-1 and J usage is TRBJ2-3, with D possibly matching TRBD1 (5 bases). With 5 bases removed from V and 6 bases from J, the gap between germline ends came to 9 bases. CDR3 length: 11 amino acids. Per germline, CDR1 SQVTM and CDR2 ANQGSEA.

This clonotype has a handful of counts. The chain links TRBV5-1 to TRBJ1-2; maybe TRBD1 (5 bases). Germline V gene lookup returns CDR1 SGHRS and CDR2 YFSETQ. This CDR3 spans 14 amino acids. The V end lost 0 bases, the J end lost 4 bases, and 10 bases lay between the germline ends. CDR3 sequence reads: CASSLEGMAYGYTF. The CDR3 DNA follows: TGCGCCAGCAGCTTGGAGGGGATGGCCTATGGCTACACCTTC. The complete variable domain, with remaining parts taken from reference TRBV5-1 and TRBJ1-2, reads KAGVTQTPRYLIKTRGQQVTLSCSPISGHRSVSWYQQTPGQGLQFLFEYFSETQRNKGNFPGRFSGRQFSNSRSEMNVSTLELGDSALYLCASSLEGMAYGYTFGSGTRLTVV.

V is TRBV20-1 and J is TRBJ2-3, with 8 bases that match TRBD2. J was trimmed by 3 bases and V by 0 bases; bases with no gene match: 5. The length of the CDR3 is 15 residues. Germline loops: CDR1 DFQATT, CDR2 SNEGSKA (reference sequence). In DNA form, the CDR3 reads TGCAGTGCTAGAGATGCGGGAGGATTTACAGATACGCAGTATTTT. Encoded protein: CSARDAGGFTDTQYF.

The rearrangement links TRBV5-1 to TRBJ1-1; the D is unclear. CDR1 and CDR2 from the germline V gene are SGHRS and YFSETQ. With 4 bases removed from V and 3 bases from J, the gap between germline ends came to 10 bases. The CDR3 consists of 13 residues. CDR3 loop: CASSLFGDTEAFF. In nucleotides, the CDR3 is TGCGCCAGCAGCCTCTTCGGGGACACTGAAGCTTTCTTT.

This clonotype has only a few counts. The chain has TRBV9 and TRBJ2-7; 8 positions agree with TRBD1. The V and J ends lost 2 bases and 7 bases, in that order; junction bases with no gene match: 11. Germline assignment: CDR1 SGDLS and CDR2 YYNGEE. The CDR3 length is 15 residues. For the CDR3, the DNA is TGTGCCAGCAGCGTTAGTCCGGGACAGGCGGGAGAGCAGTACTTC. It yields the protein CASSVSPGQAGEQYF.

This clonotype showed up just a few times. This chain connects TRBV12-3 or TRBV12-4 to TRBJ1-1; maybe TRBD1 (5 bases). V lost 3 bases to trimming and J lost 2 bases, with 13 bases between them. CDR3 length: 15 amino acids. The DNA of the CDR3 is TGTGCCAGCAGTTTCACTCGGCAGGGCAACACTGAAGCTTTCTTT. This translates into CASSFTRQGNTEAFF.

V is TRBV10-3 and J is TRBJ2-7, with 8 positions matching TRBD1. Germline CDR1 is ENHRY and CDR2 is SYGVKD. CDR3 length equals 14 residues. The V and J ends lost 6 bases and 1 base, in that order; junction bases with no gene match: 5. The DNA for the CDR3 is TGTGCCATCAGGGAGGACAGGGTTTCCTACGAGCAGTACTTC. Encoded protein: CAIREDRVSYEQYF.

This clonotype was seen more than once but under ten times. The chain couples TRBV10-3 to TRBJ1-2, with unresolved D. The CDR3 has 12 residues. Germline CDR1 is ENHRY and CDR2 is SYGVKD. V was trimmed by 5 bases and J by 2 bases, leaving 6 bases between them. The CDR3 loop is CAISRRNYGYTF. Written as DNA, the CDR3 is TGTGCCATCAGTCGTAGGAACTATGGCTACACCTTC.

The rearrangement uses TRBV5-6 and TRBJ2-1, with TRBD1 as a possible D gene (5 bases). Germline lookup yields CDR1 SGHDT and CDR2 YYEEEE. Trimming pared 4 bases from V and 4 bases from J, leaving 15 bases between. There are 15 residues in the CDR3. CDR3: CASSPPAGPYNEQFF. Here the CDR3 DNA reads TGTGCCAGCAGCCCGCCGGCAGGGCCGTACAATGAGCAGTTCTTC.

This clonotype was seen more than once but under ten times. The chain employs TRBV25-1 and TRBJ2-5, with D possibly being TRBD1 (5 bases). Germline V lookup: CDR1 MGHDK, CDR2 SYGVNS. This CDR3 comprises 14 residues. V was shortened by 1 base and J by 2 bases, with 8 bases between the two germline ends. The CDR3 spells CASSEFRAQETQYF. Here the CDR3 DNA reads TGTGCCAGCAGTGAATTCAGGGCTCAAGAGACCCAGTACTTC.

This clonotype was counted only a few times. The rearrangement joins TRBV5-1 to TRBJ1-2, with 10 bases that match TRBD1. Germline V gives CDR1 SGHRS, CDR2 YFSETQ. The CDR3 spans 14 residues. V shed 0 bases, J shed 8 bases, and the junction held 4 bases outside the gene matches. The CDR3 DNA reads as TGCGCCAGCAGCTTGGCCGGGACAGGGGACGGCTACACCTTC. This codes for CASSLAGTGDGYTF.

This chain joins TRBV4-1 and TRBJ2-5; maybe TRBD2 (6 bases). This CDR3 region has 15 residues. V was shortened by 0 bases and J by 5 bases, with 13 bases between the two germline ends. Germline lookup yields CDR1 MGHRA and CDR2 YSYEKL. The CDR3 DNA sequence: TGCGCCAGCAGCCAAGATGCGCGGGAAGGGGAGACCCAGTACTTC. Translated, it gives CASSQDAREGETQYF.

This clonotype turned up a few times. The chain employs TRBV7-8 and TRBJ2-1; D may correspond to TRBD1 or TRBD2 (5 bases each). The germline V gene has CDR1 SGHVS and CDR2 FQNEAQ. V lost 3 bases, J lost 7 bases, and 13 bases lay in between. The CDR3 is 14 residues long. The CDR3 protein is CASSFGTEVNEQFF. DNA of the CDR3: TGTGCCAGCAGCTTCGGGACGGAGGTAAATGAGCAGTTCTTC.

DNA of the CDR3: TGTGCCAGCAGCGCCGCCGACTCCGCCGGCTACACCTTC. Protein product: CASSAADSAGYTF. This chain joins TRBV7-2 and TRBJ1-2; D unclear. There are 13 residues in the CDR3. CDR1 and CDR2 (germline): SGHTA, FQGNSA. The V and J ends lost 5 bases and 8 bases respectively, with 15 bases between them.

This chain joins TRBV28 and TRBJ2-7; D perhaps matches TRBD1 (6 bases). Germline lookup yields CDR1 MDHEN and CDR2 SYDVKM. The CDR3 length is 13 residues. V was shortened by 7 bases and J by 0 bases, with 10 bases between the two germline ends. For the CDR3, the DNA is TGTGCCAGCATAGACAGGAGCTCCTACGAGCAGTACTTC. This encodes CASIDRSSYEQYF. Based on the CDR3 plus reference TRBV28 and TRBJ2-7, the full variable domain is DVKVTQSSRYLVKRTGEKVFLECVQDMDHENMFWYRQDPGLGLRLIYFSYDVKMKEKGDIPEGYSVSREKKERFSLILESASTNQTSMYLCASIDRSSYEQYFGPGTRLTVT.

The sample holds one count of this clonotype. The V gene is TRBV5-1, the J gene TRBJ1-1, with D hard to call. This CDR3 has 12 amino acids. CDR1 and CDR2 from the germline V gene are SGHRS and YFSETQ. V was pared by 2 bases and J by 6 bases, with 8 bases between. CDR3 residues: CASSFGEAEAFF. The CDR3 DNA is TGCGCCAGCAGCTTTGGGGAGGCTGAAGCTTTCTTT.

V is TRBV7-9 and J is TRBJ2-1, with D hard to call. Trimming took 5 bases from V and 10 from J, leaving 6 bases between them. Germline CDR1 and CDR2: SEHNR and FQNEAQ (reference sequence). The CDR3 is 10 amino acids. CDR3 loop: CASSRVEQFF. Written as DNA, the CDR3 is TGTGCCAGCAGCCGGGTCGAGCAGTTCTTC.

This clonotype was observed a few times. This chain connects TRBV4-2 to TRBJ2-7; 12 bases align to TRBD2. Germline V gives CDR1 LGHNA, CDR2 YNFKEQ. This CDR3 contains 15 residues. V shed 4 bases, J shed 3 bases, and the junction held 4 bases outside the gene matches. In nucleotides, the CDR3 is TGTGCCAGCAGCCCGGAACTAGCGGGGGGCTACGAGCAGTACTTC. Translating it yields CASSPELAGGYEQYF.

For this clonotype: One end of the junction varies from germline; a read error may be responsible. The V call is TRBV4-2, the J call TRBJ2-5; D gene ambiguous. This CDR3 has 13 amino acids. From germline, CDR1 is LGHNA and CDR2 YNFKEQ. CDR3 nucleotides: TGTGCCAGCAACCAAACAGACCAAGAGACCCAGTACTTC. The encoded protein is CASNQTDQETQYF.

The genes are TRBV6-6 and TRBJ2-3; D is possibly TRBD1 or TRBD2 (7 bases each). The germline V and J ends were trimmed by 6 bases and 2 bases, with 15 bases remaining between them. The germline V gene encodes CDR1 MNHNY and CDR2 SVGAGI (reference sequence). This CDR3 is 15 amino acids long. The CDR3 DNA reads TGTGCCAGCAGGACCTGGGAGGGGGCCACAGATACGCAGTATTTT. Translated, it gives CASRTWEGATDTQYF.

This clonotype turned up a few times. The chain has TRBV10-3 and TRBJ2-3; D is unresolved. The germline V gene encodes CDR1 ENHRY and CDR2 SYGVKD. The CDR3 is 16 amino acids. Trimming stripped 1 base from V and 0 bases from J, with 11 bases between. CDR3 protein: CAISEFSFLSTDTQYF. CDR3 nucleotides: TGTGCCATCAGTGAGTTCAGCTTCCTTAGCACAGATACGCAGTATTTT.

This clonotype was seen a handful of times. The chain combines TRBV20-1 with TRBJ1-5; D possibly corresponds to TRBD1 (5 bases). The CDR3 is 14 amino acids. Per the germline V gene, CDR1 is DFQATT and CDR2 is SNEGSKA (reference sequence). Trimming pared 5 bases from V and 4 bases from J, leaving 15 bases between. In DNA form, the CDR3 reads TGCAGTGCTCTCAGCCAGGGCCCTAATCAGCCCCAGCATTTT. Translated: CSALSQGPNQPQHF.

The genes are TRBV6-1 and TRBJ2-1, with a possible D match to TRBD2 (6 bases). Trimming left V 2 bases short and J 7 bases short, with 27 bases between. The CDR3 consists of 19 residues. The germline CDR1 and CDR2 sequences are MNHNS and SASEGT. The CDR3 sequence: CASSEIAWGERYLGNEQFF. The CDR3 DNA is TGTGCCAGCAGTGAAATAGCGTGGGGGGAGCGATATCTAGGGAATGAGCAGTTCTTC.